What follows are 17 T cell receptor beta chains derived from one specimen sequenced in a study of early T cells in non-severe SARS-CoV-2 infection. Each CDR3 protein is one row after TCRdb ran MiXCR on the 5' RACE reads. This sample has about 80,000 distinct CDR3 sequences, with approximately 12% found just once. The material sequenced was whole blood, taken at baseline. The origin of the receptors is an adult who was a healthcare worker with PCR-confirmed SARS-CoV-2 infection or an uninfected control (not recorded which). The donor label of this sample is uncertain.

This clonotype was counted between two and nine times. The CDR3 DNA follows: TGTGCCAGCAGTCCCGACAGGGTCTATGGCTACACCTTC. Amino acid sequence: CASSPDRVYGYTF. This chain uses TRBV2 with TRBJ1-2, with 7 bases lining up with TRBD1. V was pared by 5 bases and J by 4 bases, with 4 bases of the junction left unmatched. The germline V gene has CDR1 SNHLY and CDR2 FYNNEI. CDR3 length: 13 residues.

This clonotype was recorded only once. The junction and the germline gene differ at one end; a read error may be behind it. This rearrangement joins TRBV12-3 or TRBV12-4 to TRBJ2-1; D is possibly TRBD1 (6 bases). The CDR3 has 13 amino acids. CDR3 nucleotides: TGTGCCAGCAGTTTGGGACATTACAATGGGCAGTTCTTC. This encodes CASSLGHYNGQFF.

This clonotype showed up just a few times. The chain carries TRBV10-3 and TRBJ2-2; no reliable D call. Between the trimmed V and J ends, which lost 4 bases and 6 bases, there was a span of 12 bases. Germline V gives CDR1 ENHRY, CDR2 SYGVKD. This CDR3 is built from 14 residues. The CDR3 region is CAISATGSAGELFF. CDR3 DNA sequence: TGTGCCATCAGTGCTACTGGGTCGGCCGGGGAGCTGTTTTTT.

Many counts were recorded for this clonotype. V usage is TRBV9 and J usage is TRBJ2-2, with 13 bases matching TRBD2. In germline, CDR1 is SGDLS, CDR2 YYNGEE. V trimming: 3 bases; J trimming: 2 bases; junction bases outside the gene matches: 1. The CDR3 spans 16 residues. CDR3 in amino acids: CASSGTSGSNTGELFF. The CDR3 DNA follows: TGTGCCAGCAGCGGGACTAGCGGGAGTAACACCGGGGAGCTGTTTTTT.

This clonotype turned up a few times. The chain couples TRBV20-1 to TRBJ2-2; D is perhaps TRBD1 (6 bases). The CDR3 is 16 amino acids. Germline CDR1 and CDR2: DFQATT and SNEGSKA (reference sequence). V shed 3 bases and J shed 2 bases, with 16 bases lying between them. For the CDR3, the DNA is TGCAGTGCTAGGGGCTTCGGGACACCAAACACCGGGGAGCTGTTTTTT. The encoded protein is CSARGFGTPNTGELFF.

The chain links TRBV18 to TRBJ1-1; weak D call: TRBD1 (5 bases). Deletions cut 6 bases from V and 3 bases from J, with 17 bases between. The CDR3 has 15 residues. Germline lookup yields CDR1 KGHSH and CDR2 LQKENI. CDR3 nucleotide sequence: TGTGCCAGCTCGCCCTACCGGGACGGGTACACTGAAGCTTTCTTT. It translates to CASSPYRDGYTEAFF. Full variable domain (outside the CDR3, taken from reference TRBV18 and TRBJ1-1): NAGVMQNPRHLVRRRGQEARLRCSPMKGHSHVYWYRQLPEEGLKFMVYLQKENIIDESGMPKERFSAEFPKEGPSILRIQQVVRGDSAAYFCASSPYRDGYTEAFFGQGTRLTVV.

In this sample, this clonotype turned up many times. The chain couples TRBV4-1 to TRBJ1-1, with D unclear. V was pared by 3 bases and J by 5 bases, with 19 bases between. This CDR3 is 16 amino acids long. Germline loops: CDR1 MGHRA, CDR2 YSYEKL. CDR3 nucleotides: TGCGCCAGCAGCCAGCTCGCCCTCGTTCTCGTAACTGAAGCTTTCTTT. It translates to CASSQLALVLVTEAFF.

The V gene is TRBV12-3 or TRBV12-4, the J gene TRBJ2-2; D possibly corresponds to TRBD2 (6 bases). CDR3 length equals 15 residues. V lost 3 bases to trimming and J lost 4 bases, with 12 bases between them. The chain's CDR3 is CASSFGGAGTGELFF. As DNA, the CDR3 is TGTGCCAGCAGTTTTGGAGGGGCCGGCACCGGGGAGCTGTTTTTT.

The chain carries TRBV7-3 and TRBJ2-7; D is possibly TRBD2 (6 bases). This CDR3 has 15 residues. Trimming cost V 0 bases and J 0 bases, with 9 bases left between them. Per the germline V gene, CDR1 is SGHTA and CDR2 is FQGTGA. CDR3 in amino acids: CASSLTGGSSYEQYF. CDR3 DNA sequence: TGTGCCAGCAGCTTAACCGGAGGGAGCTCCTACGAGCAGTACTTC.

The table lists this clonotype with many counts. V and J are TRBV9 and TRBJ1-2; no clear D gene. Germline assignment: CDR1 SGDLS and CDR2 YYNGEE. CDR3 size: 12 residues. V lost 3 bases and J lost 6, with 9 bases in between. The CDR3 DNA is TGTGCCAGCAGCGGAGAGACTAATGGCTACACCTTC. Protein sequence: CASSGETNGYTF.

In this sample, this clonotype turned up many times. The chain links TRBV6-2 or TRBV6-3 to TRBJ2-4; 7 bases are shared with TRBD2. CDR1 and CDR2 (germline): MNHEY, SVGEGT. The ends lost 8 bases at V and 0 bases at J; junction bases unmatched: 10. The CDR3 consists of 16 residues. The CDR3 region has the DNA TGTGCCAGCTGGCAGCCTAGCGGCCTAGCCAAAAACATTCAGTACTTC. It specifies CASWQPSGLAKNIQYF.

The V gene is TRBV6-2 or TRBV6-3, the J gene TRBJ2-7; a possible D gene is TRBD1 (6 bases). The germline CDR1 and CDR2 sequences are MNHEY and SVGEGT. V was cut by 6 bases and J by 0 bases, with 15 bases left in between. The CDR3 is made up of 15 amino acids. The CDR3 region is CASRPGQLSSYEQYF. The CDR3 region has the DNA TGTGCCAGCAGACCAGGACAGCTAAGCTCCTACGAGCAGTACTTC.

The chain combines TRBV12-3 or TRBV12-4 with TRBJ1-2; unclear D gene. Trimming took 5 bases from V and 7 from J, leaving 8 bases between them. CDR3 length: 11 amino acids. CDR3 residues: CASSQLGGYTF. The CDR3 nucleotides are TGTGCCAGCAGTCAGCTCGGTGGCTACACCTTC.

The V gene is TRBV5-4, the J gene TRBJ2-7; D is perhaps TRBD1 (7 bases). The V gene's germline CDR1 is SGHNT and CDR2 YYREEE (reference sequence). Trimming removed 5 bases from V and 12 bases from J, with 21 bases in between. The CDR3 has 13 residues. In DNA form, the CDR3 reads TGTGCCAGCAGTCTCGAAACAGGGGAGGTTTGGTACTTC. It codes for CASSLETGEVWYF.

This rearrangement joins TRBV11-3 to TRBJ2-1; D is unresolved. V lost 8 bases, J lost 6 bases, and 8 bases lay in between. The CDR3 is 11 amino acids. Germline V gives CDR1 SGHNT, CDR2 YENEEA. The CDR3 bases are TGTGCCAGCGACCTTTGCAATGAGCAGTTCTTC. Translation gives CASDLCNEQFF.

V and J are TRBV12-3 or TRBV12-4 and TRBJ1-2, with 7 positions matching TRBD1. The CDR3 extends over 13 amino acids. V dropped 6 bases and J dropped 4; count of bases not matched to a gene: 5. DNA for the CDR3: TGTGCCAGCAGGATTTCAGGGGGCTATGGCTACACCTTC. This codes for CASRISGGYGYTF.

This sequence joins TRBV5-4 and TRBJ2-3; D might be TRBD2 (8 bases). The CDR3 covers 21 residues. V lost 4 bases and J 0 bases, leaving 30 bases between the germline ends. From germline, CDR1 is SGHNT and CDR2 YYREEE (reference sequence). CDR3 coding DNA: TGTGCCAGCAGCCGGGGGGGCGGGACAGCGATTCTCATCTCTAGCACAGATACGCAGTATTTT. Translation gives CASSRGGGTAILISSTDTQYF.